This T cell receptor (beta chain) was obtained from a study of CD4 and CD8 cells across lung adenocarcinoma regions. Localized lung adenocarcinoma, a non-small cell lung cancer, affected the donors. V dropped 1 base and J dropped 2 bases, with 12 bases sitting between them. The CDR3 length is 17 residues. Germline loops: CDR1 SGHTA, CDR2 FQGNSA. TCRdb passed the PCR reads through MiXCR, listing each CDR3 protein once. Seen here are 7,000 to 9,500 distinct CDR3 sequences, over 40% observed once, and the top ten hold around 95%. Ten or more counts support this clonotype. The chain carries TRBV7-2 and TRBJ1-6; possible D gene TRBD1, 6 bases. This TCR came from a male donor with lung adenocarcinoma. The CD4 and CD8 labels of this study may be unreliable. Sequenced: CD8+ T cells from the center of a lung tumor. The CDR3 protein is CASSLVGGWTYNSPLHF. For the CDR3, the DNA is TGTGCCAGCAGCTTAGTCGGGGGCTGGACCTATAATTCACCCCTCCACTTT.